This T cell receptor (beta chain) originates from a study of radiation and T cells in renal cell carcinoma. Study-wide context: Nephrectomy followed 15 Gy stereotactic body radiation by 4 weeks.

The CDR3 runs to 13 residues. The V end lost 4 bases, the J end lost 2 bases, and 7 bases lay between the germline ends. Looked up from germline, CDR1 is SGHTA and CDR2 is FQGTGA. This clone was counted once. TCRdb's copy holds only in-frame clones and misses some; the assay was immunoSEQ multiplex PCR. Among about 130,000 clones, roughly four fifths were seen once, and the ten largest hold roughly 6%. Time point of the sample: blood 2 weeks post-SBRT. Treatment in this sample: 15 Gy SBRT to primary tumor, nephrectomy 4 weeks later. Radiation-treated patients gave blood at baseline, week 2 and week 4. The sample was blood, taken from a patient whose treatment included radiotherapy and nephrectomy. V is TRBV7-3 and J is TRBJ2-3, with a tentative D call TRBD2 (5 bases). This clonotype was sampled from a middle-aged man with renal cell carcinoma. CDR3 nucleotides: TGTGCCAGCAGCTCCCGGGACACAGATACGCAGTATTTT. Translating gives CASSSRDTDTQYF.